The present TCR beta chain was sequenced within a study of blood T cells in healthy people across ages. With a J-beta primer mix and a sample-barcoded 5' primer, a second PCR ran roughly 7 to 11 cycles. TCRdb used MiXCR to reprocess the 5' RACE reads, holding one entry per CDR3 protein. The profile shows 350,000 to 450,000 distinct CDR3 sequences, about 49% of them singletons. This clonotype was seen a single time. What it binds is unknown. General study findings and limits: With age, beta diversity per million T cells declined roughly linearly, significantly by approximately 40. Higher naive T cell percentage went strongly together with higher TCR beta diversity.

Sequencing was done on a sample of blood. This sequence originates from a man aged 55 to 69 in good health.

The CDR3 nucleotides read TGTGCCAGCAGCTTAGGTGGGGAACCTAGTGTCGATACGCAGTATTTT. This sequence encodes CASSLGGEPSVDTQYF. The chain is built from TRBV7-9 and TRBJ2-3; D uncertain. The CDR3 runs 16 residues. Trimming took off 1 base at V and 6 bases at J, with 17 bases between the two ends. CDR1 and CDR2 (germline): SEHNR, FQNEAQ (reference sequence). Based on the CDR3 plus reference TRBV7-9 and TRBJ2-3, the full variable domain is DTGVSQNPRHKITKRGQNVTFRCDPISEHNRLYWYRQTLGQGPEFLTYFQNEAQLEKSRLLSDRFSAERPKGSFSTLEIQRTEQGDSAMYLCASSLGGEPSVDTQYFGPGTRLTVL.